This TCR beta chain was identified during a study of shared clonotypes between healthy human individuals. Study observations and caveats: In this cohort, only blood was sampled, and tissue repertoires likely differ.

In germline, CDR1 is SGHVS, CDR2 FNYEAQ. The CDR3 has 14 amino acids. The germline V and J ends were trimmed by 4 bases and 9 bases, with 18 bases remaining between them. Execution of the assay was at deep level. As processed by the authors: Without quality scores, immunoSEQ junctional reads could not be filtered like full-length reads. Here immunoSEQ multiplex PCR was the method, and the copy in TCRdb shows in-frame clones only, minus some. For V, J and clone size, that table is used; D and trimming come from the DNA. The repertoire includes roughly 1.4 million clones, approximately 98.5% of them detected once, and around 0.33% sits in the top ten. This clone was picked up one time. The target antigen is unknown.

Input material: naive CD4+ T cells sorted from blood. Described subset: CD45RA+ positively selected. The sequence was collected from a man aged 25 to 45 in good health. The chain is built from TRBV7-6 and TRBJ2-5; D assignment may be TRBD1 or TRBD2 (5 bases each). The CDR3 DNA sequence: TGTGCCAGCAGCTCATTCCGTGGGGGAGATTCCCAGTACTTC. Its translation is CASSSFRGGDSQYF.